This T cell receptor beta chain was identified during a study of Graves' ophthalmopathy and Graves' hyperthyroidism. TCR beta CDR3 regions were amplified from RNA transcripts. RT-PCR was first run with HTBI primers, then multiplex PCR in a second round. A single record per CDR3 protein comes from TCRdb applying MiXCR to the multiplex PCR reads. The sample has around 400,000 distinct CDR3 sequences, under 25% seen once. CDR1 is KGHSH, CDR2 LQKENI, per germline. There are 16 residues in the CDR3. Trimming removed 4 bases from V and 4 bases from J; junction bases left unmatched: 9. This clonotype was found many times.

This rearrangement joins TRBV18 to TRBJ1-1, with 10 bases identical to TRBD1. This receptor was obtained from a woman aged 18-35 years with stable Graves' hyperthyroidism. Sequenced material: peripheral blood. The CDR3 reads CASSLIPRDRGTEAFF. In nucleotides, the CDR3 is TGTGCCAGCTCACTCATTCCGAGGGACAGGGGCACTGAAGCTTTCTTT. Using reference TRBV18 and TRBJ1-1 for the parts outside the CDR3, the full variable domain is NAGVMQNPRHLVRRRGQEARLRCSPMKGHSHVYWYRQLPEEGLKFMVYLQKENIIDESGMPKERFSAEFPKEGPSILRIQQVVRGDSAAYFCASSLIPRDRGTEAFFGQGTRLTVV.